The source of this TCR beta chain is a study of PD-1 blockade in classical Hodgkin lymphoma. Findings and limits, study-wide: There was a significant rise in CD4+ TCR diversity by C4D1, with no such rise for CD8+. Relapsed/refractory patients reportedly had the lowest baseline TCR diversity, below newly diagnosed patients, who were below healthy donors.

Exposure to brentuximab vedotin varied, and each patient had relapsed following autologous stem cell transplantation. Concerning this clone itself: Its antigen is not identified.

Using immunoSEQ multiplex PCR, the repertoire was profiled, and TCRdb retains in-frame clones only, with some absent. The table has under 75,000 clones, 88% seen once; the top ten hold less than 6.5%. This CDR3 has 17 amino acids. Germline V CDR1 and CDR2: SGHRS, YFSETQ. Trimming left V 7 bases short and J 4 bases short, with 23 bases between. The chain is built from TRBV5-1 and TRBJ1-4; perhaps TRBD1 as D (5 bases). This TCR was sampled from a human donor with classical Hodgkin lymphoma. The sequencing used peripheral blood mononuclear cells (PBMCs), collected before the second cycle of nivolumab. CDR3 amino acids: CASRAAGTHRGNEKLFF. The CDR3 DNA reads TGCGCCAGCCGTGCCGCCGGGACTCATAGGGGTAATGAAAAACTGTTTTTT.